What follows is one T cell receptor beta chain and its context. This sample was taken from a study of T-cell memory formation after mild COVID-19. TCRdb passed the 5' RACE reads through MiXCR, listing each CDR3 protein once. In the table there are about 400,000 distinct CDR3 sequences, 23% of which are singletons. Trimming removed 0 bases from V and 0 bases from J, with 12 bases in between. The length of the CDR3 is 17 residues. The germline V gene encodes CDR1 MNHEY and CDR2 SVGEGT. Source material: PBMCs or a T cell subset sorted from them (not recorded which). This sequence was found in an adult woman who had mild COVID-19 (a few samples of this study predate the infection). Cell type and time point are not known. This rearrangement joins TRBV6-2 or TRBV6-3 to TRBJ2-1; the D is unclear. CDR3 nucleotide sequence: TGTGCCAGCAGTTACTCGAACCAACAGAGCTCCTACAATGAGCAGTTCTTC. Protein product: CASSYSNQQSSYNEQFF.